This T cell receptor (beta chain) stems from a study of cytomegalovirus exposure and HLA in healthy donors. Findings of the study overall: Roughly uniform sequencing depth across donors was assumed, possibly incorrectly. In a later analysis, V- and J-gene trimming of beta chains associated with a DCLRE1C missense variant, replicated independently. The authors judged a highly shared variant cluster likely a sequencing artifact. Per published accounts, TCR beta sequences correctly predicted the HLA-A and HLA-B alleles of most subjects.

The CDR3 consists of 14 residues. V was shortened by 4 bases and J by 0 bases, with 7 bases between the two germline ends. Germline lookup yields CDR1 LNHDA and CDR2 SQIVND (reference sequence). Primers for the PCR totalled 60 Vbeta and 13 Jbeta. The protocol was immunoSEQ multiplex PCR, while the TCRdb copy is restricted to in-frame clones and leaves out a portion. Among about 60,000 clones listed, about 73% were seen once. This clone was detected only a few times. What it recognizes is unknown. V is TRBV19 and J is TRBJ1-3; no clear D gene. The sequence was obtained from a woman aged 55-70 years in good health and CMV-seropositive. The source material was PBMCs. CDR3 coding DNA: TGTGCCAGTAGTAACTCGTACTCTGGAAACACCATATATTTT. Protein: CASSNSYSGNTIYF.